What follows are 10 T cell receptor beta chains derived from one specimen sequenced in a study of T cell clones after liver transplantation. Sequencing was performed with immunoSEQ multiplex PCR; in TCRdb, only in-frame clones are kept and a portion is missing. The repertoire includes approximately 51,000 clones, about nine tenths of them detected once, and over 13% sits in the top ten. The material sequenced was CD8+ T cells from blood, taken 12 months after liver transplant. These receptors were collected from a human patient who received a liver transplant. A share of the T cells may be of graft donor origin.

This clone showed up just a few times. The chain is built from TRBV4-1 and TRBJ1-5; tentatively, D is TRBD1 (5 bases). The V end was cut by 0 bases, the J end by 5 bases, with 14 bases between. The CDR3 runs to 16 residues. Germline V gives CDR1 MGHRA, CDR2 YSYEKL. The CDR3 sequence is CASSQDGWGGDQPQHF. The DNA of the CDR3 is TGCGCCAGCAGCCAAGATGGGTGGGGGGGGGATCAGCCCCAGCATTTT.

J is TRBJ2-7 and V is TRBV15; 8 bases are shared with TRBD2. CDR3 length equals 15 residues. V trimming: 3 bases; J trimming: 5 bases; junction bases outside the gene matches: 9. Germline V gene sequence: CDR1 LNHNV, CDR2 YYDKDF (reference sequence). The DNA for the CDR3 is TGTGCCACCAGCAGCCCCCCAGCGGGAGACGACGAGCAGTACTTC. It yields the protein CATSSPPAGDDEQYF.

J is TRBJ2-3 and V is TRBV7-9, with a possible D match to TRBD2 (6 bases). Germline V gene lookup returns CDR1 SEHNR and CDR2 FQNEAQ (reference sequence). The germline V and J ends were trimmed by 4 bases and 4 bases, with 18 bases remaining between them. The length of the CDR3 is 16 residues. CDR3 sequence reads: CASSSQAGSSSDTQYF. CDR3 sequence (DNA): TGTGCCAGCAGCTCTCAAGCGGGCAGCTCCTCAGATACGCAGTATTTT. Drawing the rest from reference TRBV7-9 and TRBJ2-3, the complete variable domain is DTGVSQNPRHKITKRGQNVTFRCDPISEHNRLYWYRQTLGQGPEFLTYFQNEAQLEKSRLLSDRFSAERPKGSFSTLEIQRTEQGDSAMYLCASSSQAGSSSDTQYFGPGTRLTVL.

In this sample, this clone turned up a few times. The chain links TRBV9 to TRBJ2-1; TRBD2 agrees at 13 bases. The CDR3 is 16 amino acids. Trimming cost V 4 bases and J 8 bases; bases outside gene matches: 9. The germline V gene has CDR1 SGDLS and CDR2 YYNGEE. The CDR3 region has the DNA TGTGCCAGCAGCCCCGGACTAGCGGGAGTCGGTTATGAGCAGTTCTTC. This translates into CASSPGLAGVGYEQFF.

J is TRBJ2-5 and V is TRBV5-1, with unresolved D. Trimming took 5 bases from V and 2 from J, leaving 4 bases between them. Germline V gene sequence: CDR1 SGHRS, CDR2 YFSETQ. The CDR3 totals 11 residues. CDR3 loop: CASRGQETQYF. CDR3 in DNA: TGCGCCAGCAGGGGTCAAGAGACCCAGTACTTC.

The chain has TRBV7-8 and TRBJ2-7; D uncertain. The germline gives CDR1 SGHVS, CDR2 FQNEAQ. The CDR3 sequence is 13 residues long. V lost 2 bases to trimming and J lost 3 bases, with 8 bases between them. This CDR3 is CASSLLPVYEQYF. In nucleotides, the CDR3 is TGTGCCAGCAGCTTACTGCCAGTCTACGAGCAGTACTTC.

The chain couples TRBV9 to TRBJ1-2; 9 nucleotides align to TRBD1. Germline CDR1 SGDLS, CDR2 YYNGEE. V shed 3 bases, J shed 4 bases, and the junction held 7 bases outside the gene matches. This CDR3 is 15 amino acids long. DNA of the CDR3: TGTGCCAGCAGCGATGGGGGACAGGGAGTCTATGGCTACACCTTC. It encodes CASSDGGQGVYGYTF.

CDR3: CASSFGGGRLGTEAFF. The CDR3 coding sequence is TGTGCCAGCAGCTTTGGCGGCGGAAGACTGGGCACTGAAGCTTTCTTT. The gene calls are TRBV5-4 and TRBJ1-1, with no clear D. The ends were cut back, 2 bases at V and 4 bases at J, with 18 bases in the middle. The germline V gene encodes CDR1 SGHNT and CDR2 YYREEE (reference sequence). CDR3 length equals 16 residues.

The chain couples TRBV30 to TRBJ2-7; tentatively, D is TRBD1 (6 bases). The V end lost 3 bases, the J end lost 2 bases, and 17 bases lay between the germline ends. The CDR3 has 15 amino acids. Germline V gene sequence: CDR1 GTSNPN, CDR2 SVGIG (reference sequence). DNA for the CDR3: TGTGCCTGGAGCCCTACCCGGACAGACACCTACGAGCAGTACTTC. As protein: CAWSPTRTDTYEQYF.

The chain joins TRBV5-4 to TRBJ2-7; 9 bases align to TRBD1. V lost 2 bases, J lost 4 bases, and 4 bases stayed unmatched. From germline, CDR1 is SGHNT and CDR2 YYREEE (reference sequence). The CDR3 contains 14 residues. Here the CDR3 DNA reads TGTGCCAGCAGCTTCACAGGGGGCATATACGAGCAGTACTTC. Protein sequence: CASSFTGGIYEQYF.